Shown below are 3 T cell receptor beta chains from a single sample sequenced in a study of Graves' ophthalmopathy and Graves' hyperthyroidism. RNA transcripts served as template for amplifying TCR beta CDR3 sequences. A first-round RT-PCR used HTBI primers, followed by a second-round multiplex PCR. TCRdb processed the multiplex PCR reads anew with MiXCR; each CDR3 protein has one entry. The sample lists around 1,200,000 distinct CDR3 sequences; roughly 35% were seen once. Sequencing was carried out using peripheral blood or thyroid tissue (not recorded which). The source of these receptors is an adult man with Graves' hyperthyroidism.

The table lists this clonotype with a few counts. The genes are TRBV4-3 and TRBJ1-2, with TRBD1 as a possible D gene (6 bases). The CDR3 runs to 18 residues. Germline V gene sequence: CDR1 LGHNA, CDR2 YSLEER. The V and J ends lost 0 bases and 3 bases respectively, with 20 bases between them. The CDR3 here is CASSQEAWRTGADYGYTF. The DNA of the CDR3 is TGCGCCAGCAGCCAAGAAGCCTGGAGGACGGGGGCGGACTATGGCTACACCTTC.

This clonotype was seen a handful of times. The chain employs TRBV10-3 and TRBJ1-4; TRBD1 is a possible D gene (6 bases). Germline V CDR1 and CDR2: ENHRY, SYGVKD. This CDR3 is 13 amino acids long. The V end was cut by 5 bases, the J end by 8 bases, with 12 bases between. This chain's CDR3 is CAISLDSWEKLFF. The CDR3 bases are TGTGCCATCAGTCTGGACAGTTGGGAAAAACTGTTTTTT.

V is TRBV28 and J is TRBJ1-6, with a weak D call TRBD1 (6 bases). With 5 bases removed from V and 14 bases from J, the gap between germline ends came to 19 bases. Germline CDR1 MDHEN, CDR2 SYDVKM. The CDR3 has 14 residues. The CDR3 reads CASSTSGAELTLHF. The CDR3 DNA reads as TGTGCCAGCAGTACCTCGGGGGCCGAGCTCACCCTCCACTTT.